This T cell receptor beta chain derives from a study of cytomegalovirus exposure and HLA in healthy donors. There are a few counts of this clone. V was clipped by 5 bases and J by 7 bases, with 17 bases between them. CDR1 SGHVS and CDR2 FNYEAQ come from the germline V gene. This CDR3 is built from 15 residues. All donors participated as healthy donors of bone marrow. This PCR relied on a set of 60 Vbeta primers and 13 Jbeta primers. TCRdb keeps only in-frame clones here, not all; method: immunoSEQ multiplex PCR. The sample includes around 55,000 clones, approximately 80% seen only once; the top ten take 2% to 3%.

The chain uses TRBV7-6 and TRBJ2-2; D is perhaps TRBD1 (6 bases). This clonotype originated in a female donor in good health and CMV-seronegative. The source material was PBMCs. CDR3 in DNA: TGTGCCAGCAGCCCCCTACAGGGAATAGGCGGGGAGCTGTTTTTT. This sequence encodes CASSPLQGIGGELFF.